The entry below gives a single T cell receptor (beta chain) sequence along with its context. This specimen belongs to a study of glioma-infiltrating T cells after dendritic cell vaccination. Clones were read by immunoSEQ multiplex PCR, and TCRdb kept only the in-frame ones, dropping some. The repertoire holds over 70,000 clones, with almost 85% as singletons. This TCR came from a human donor with glioblastoma. The sequenced sample was blood, obtained before dendritic cell vaccination.

This chain's CDR3 is CASSYSTGTAYEQYF. As DNA, the CDR3 is TGTGCCAGCAGTTACTCGACAGGGACCGCCTACGAGCAGTACTTC. The chain uses TRBV6-5 and TRBJ2-7, with 7 bases matching TRBD1. Germline V gene lookup returns CDR1 MNHEY and CDR2 SVGAGI. CDR3 size: 15 residues. After removal of 0 bases from V and 2 bases from J, the junction contained 4 bases not matched to a gene.